The 24 T cell receptor beta chains presented below share a single source sample, sequenced in a study of vaccination effects on CD4 cells after COVID-19. Data came from immunoSEQ multiplex PCR; TCRdb stores just in-frame clones and leaves some out. The table lists roughly 26,000 clones, approximately 78% of them singletons. Expansion with viral peptide pools was applied to antigen-specific CD4+ T cells by the ViraFEST assay prior to sequencing. Subsequent to a culture period of about ten days, CD4+ T cells were isolated. This individual tested PCR-positive for SARS-CoV-2 infection between March and December 2020. Their cognate antigens are unknown. The sample here was CD4+ T cells from PBMCs cultured with HCoV-NL63 spike peptides, taken before COVID-19 vaccination. The source of these receptors is a human donor who had a prior SARS-CoV-2 infection.

CDR3: CASSFIAGLVNNEQFF. The CDR3 nucleotides read TGTGCCAGCAGCTTTATAGCGGGACTAGTGAACAATGAGCAGTTCTTC. This sequence joins TRBV7-2 and TRBJ2-1; the match to TRBD2 covers 8 bases. V trimming: 3 bases; J trimming: 5 bases; junction bases outside the gene matches: 9. From germline, CDR1 is SGHTA and CDR2 FQGNSA. This CDR3 is built from 16 residues.

CDR3 DNA: TGTGCCAGCAGCCGTCTTAGCGGGAGCGTGTACGAGCAGTACTTC. Encoded protein: CASSRLSGSVYEQYF. The rearrangement joins TRBV6-5 to TRBJ2-7, with 9 bases lining up with TRBD2. The CDR3 is made up of 15 amino acids. Germline CDR1 reads MNHEY; CDR2 reads SVGAGI. J was trimmed by 4 bases and V by 6 bases; bases with no gene match: 10.

The V gene is TRBV18, the J gene TRBJ1-2; D may be TRBD1 (5 bases). The CDR3 spans 14 residues. Trimming took 6 bases from V and 6 from J, leaving 17 bases between them. Per the germline V gene, CDR1 is KGHSH and CDR2 is LQKENI. The CDR3 DNA is TGTGCCAGCTCTCCAACAGTGGGGGAAAATGGCTACACCTTC. Amino acids: CASSPTVGENGYTF.

The chain recombines TRBV6-5 with TRBJ2-3; 9 bases agree with TRBD2. The CDR3 contains 15 residues. The ends lost 2 bases at V and 6 bases at J; junction bases unmatched: 6. In germline, CDR1 is MNHEY, CDR2 SVGAGI. The CDR3 sequence: CASSYMAGGLDTQYF. As DNA, the CDR3 is TGTGCCAGCAGTTACATGGCGGGGGGGCTGGATACGCAGTATTTT.

The chain joins TRBV30 to TRBJ1-3; D gene ambiguous. With 3 bases removed from V and 0 bases from J, the gap between germline ends came to 9 bases. This CDR3 contains 14 residues. Per germline, CDR1 GTSNPN and CDR2 SVGIG (reference sequence). The CDR3 reads CAWRRDRSGNTIYF. CDR3 sequence (DNA): TGTGCCTGGAGGAGAGATCGCTCTGGAAACACCATATATTTT.

This clone was seen more than once but under ten times. V usage is TRBV15 and J usage is TRBJ2-7; D gene ambiguous. The CDR3 covers 12 residues. Deletions cut 0 bases from V and 6 bases from J, with 6 bases between. CDR1 LNHNV and CDR2 YYDKDF come from the germline V gene (reference sequence). The DNA of the CDR3 is TGTGCCACCAGCAGAGACCACAGCGAGCAGTACTTC. It specifies CATSRDHSEQYF.

This sequence joins TRBV4-1 and TRBJ2-5; 9 bases match TRBD2. V lost 3 bases, J lost 3 bases, and 8 bases stayed unmatched. Germline V gene lookup returns CDR1 MGHRA and CDR2 YSYEKL. The CDR3 runs 16 residues. CDR3 protein: CASSQPGTSPEETQYF. CDR3 nucleotides: TGCGCCAGCAGCCAGCCCGGGACTAGCCCCGAAGAGACCCAGTACTTC.

This clone was seen only once. The rearrangement joins TRBV4-2 to TRBJ2-3; D is unresolved. Trimming left V 0 bases short and J 4 bases short, with 17 bases between. Germline V lookup: CDR1 LGHNA, CDR2 YNFKEQ. CDR3 length: 17 residues. The CDR3 sequence: CASSQEVPSRNADTQYF. CDR3 nucleotides: TGTGCCAGCAGCCAAGAAGTCCCTAGTCGTAATGCAGATACGCAGTATTTT.

The chain uses TRBV5-6 and TRBJ1-2, with D hard to call. V lost 3 bases to trimming and J lost 3 bases, with 21 bases between them. The CDR3 contains 17 residues. Germline CDR1 SGHDT, CDR2 YYEEEE. The CDR3 sequence: CASSSRELGDKDYGYTF. Here the CDR3 DNA reads TGTGCCAGCAGCTCCCGGGAATTGGGCGACAAGGACTATGGCTACACCTTC.

V usage is TRBV7-2 and J usage is TRBJ2-3; D is unclear. The CDR3 runs 13 residues. With 2 bases removed from V and 2 bases from J, the gap between germline ends came to 5 bases. The germline CDR1 and CDR2 sequences are SGHTA and FQGNSA. CDR3 nucleotides: TGTGCCAGCAGCTTACGAAACACAGATACGCAGTATTTT. It specifies CASSLRNTDTQYF.

CDR3 sequence: CASSSPGQPKRGYTF. The CDR3, as DNA: TGTGCCAGCAGCTCGCCAGGACAGCCAAAGAGGGGCTACACCTTC. The chain carries TRBV11-2 and TRBJ1-2; possibly TRBD1 for D (6 bases). Germline CDR1 reads SGHAT; CDR2 reads FQNNGV. V was clipped by 4 bases and J by 8 bases, with 20 bases between them. This CDR3 region has 15 residues. Full variable domain (missing parts from reference TRBV11-2 and TRBJ1-2): EAGVAQSPRYKIIEKRQSVAFWCNPISGHATLYWYQQILGQGPKLLIQFQNNGVVDDSQLPKDRFSAERLKGVDSTLKIQPAKLEDSAVYLCASSSPGQPKRGYTFGSGTRLTVV.

This clone occurred a few times. This sequence joins TRBV27 and TRBJ1-2, with 8 bases fitting TRBD1. J lost 1 base, V lost 5 bases, and 3 bases had no gene match. The V gene's germline CDR1 is MNHEY and CDR2 SMNVEV (reference sequence). CDR3 length equals 14 residues. CDR3 nucleotides: TGTGCCAGCAGTCGGACAGGGTATAACTATGGCTACACCTTC. Translation: CASSRTGYNYGYTF.

The chain links TRBV3-1 (or the pseudogene TRBV3-2) to TRBJ1-1; weak D call: TRBD1 (6 bases). Trimming stripped 2 bases from V and 1 base from J, with 11 bases between. Germline CDR1 and CDR2: LGHDT and YNNKEL (reference sequence). CDR3 length: 15 amino acids. CDR3 protein: CASSQLGQPNTEAFF. The CDR3 coding sequence is TGTGCCAGCAGCCAATTAGGACAGCCGAACACTGAAGCTTTCTTT.

The chain has TRBV9 and TRBJ2-5; 10 positions match TRBD2. Trimming at V came to 2 bases and at J to 1 base, leaving 2 bases not matched to a gene. The CDR3 has 15 amino acids. Per germline, CDR1 SGDLS and CDR2 YYNGEE. Here the CDR3 DNA reads TGTGCCAGCAGCGTTACTAGCGGGGTCCAAGAGACCCAGTACTTC. The encoded protein is CASSVTSGVQETQYF.

CDR3: CASSILAGRDTQYF. The CDR3 DNA reads TGTGCCAGTAGTATCCTAGCGGGGCGAGATACGCAGTATTTT. The chain joins TRBV19 to TRBJ2-3; TRBD2 matches 9 bases. Trimming took 3 bases from V and 5 from J; bases not matched to a gene: 3. Germline CDR1 is LNHDA and CDR2 is SQIVND (reference sequence). CDR3 length: 14 amino acids.

V gene TRBV6-6 combines with J gene TRBJ2-6, with 7 bases lining up with TRBD1. CDR1 and CDR2 (germline): MNHNY, SVGAGI (reference sequence). This CDR3 is built from 16 residues. Trimming removed 4 bases from V and 2 bases from J; junction bases left unmatched: 5. CDR3 sequence reads: CASSFPQGTGANVLTF. The DNA for the CDR3 is TGTGCCAGCAGTTTCCCACAGGGGACTGGGGCCAACGTCCTGACTTTC.

The count of this clone is one. V is TRBV7-8 and J is TRBJ1-2, with D possibly matching TRBD1 (5 bases). The V gene's germline CDR1 is SGHVS and CDR2 FQNEAQ. The CDR3 runs to 13 residues. V lost 1 base, J lost 3 bases, and 6 bases lay in between. The CDR3 DNA reads TGTGCCAGCAGCTTAGGACAGTACTATGGCTACACCTTC. This translates into CASSLGQYYGYTF.

This chain joins TRBV7-9 and TRBJ2-7; 8 bases line up with TRBD1. Germline loops: CDR1 SEHNR, CDR2 FQNEAQ (reference sequence). This CDR3 has 14 amino acids. J gave up 4 bases and V 6 bases, and 8 bases lay outside the gene matches. The CDR3 bases are TGTGCCAGCAGGAACGACAGGGGAACGTACGAGCAGTACTTC. Residues: CASRNDRGTYEQYF.

The chain carries TRBV7-3 and TRBJ2-3, with 8 bases matching TRBD2. Germline-derived CDR1 and CDR2 are SGHTA and FQGTGA. The CDR3 extends over 16 amino acids. The V segment lost 5 bases and the J segment 1 base; nucleotides outside the gene matches: 8. The CDR3 region has the DNA TGTGCCAGCAGCCCAAAGGGACTAGGTGGCACAGATACGCAGTATTTT. Protein sequence: CASSPKGLGGTDTQYF.

This chain connects TRBV9 to TRBJ2-5; perhaps D is TRBD1 or TRBD2 (7 bases each). Germline CDR1 and CDR2: SGDLS and YYNGEE. The CDR3 sequence is 16 residues long. The V and J ends lost 0 bases and 0 bases respectively, with 12 bases between them. This chain's CDR3 is CASSVGEGAYQETQYF. The CDR3 DNA reads as TGTGCCAGCAGCGTAGGGGAGGGGGCGTACCAAGAGACCCAGTACTTC.

The V and J genes are TRBV28 and TRBJ2-7; D gene unclear. Trimming pared 3 bases from V and 4 bases from J, leaving 4 bases between. This CDR3 is built from 11 residues. CDR1 MDHEN and CDR2 SYDVKM come from the germline V gene. CDR3 nucleotide sequence: TGTGCCAGCAGTTTCCGGTACGAGCAGTACTTC. It specifies CASSFRYEQYF.

The chain employs TRBV6-2 or TRBV6-3 and TRBJ1-1; TRBD1 might be the D (5 bases). Germline V gene data show CDR1 as MNHEY and CDR2 as SVGEGT. The V end lost 4 bases, the J end lost 5 bases, and 11 bases lay between the germline ends. The CDR3 length is 13 residues. This CDR3 is CASSSQGWTEAFF. As DNA, the CDR3 is TGTGCCAGCAGTTCGCAGGGTTGGACTGAAGCTTTCTTT.

The genes are TRBV13 and TRBJ2-1, with D hard to call. Germline V gene data show CDR1 as PRHDT and CDR2 as FYEKMQ (reference sequence). This CDR3 region has 14 residues. The ends were cut back, 6 bases at V and 6 bases at J, with 15 bases in the middle. CDR3: CASSSSKRSNEQFF. CDR3 DNA sequence: TGTGCCAGCAGTTCCTCGAAAAGGTCCAATGAGCAGTTCTTC.

V gene TRBV11-1 combines with J gene TRBJ2-1, with 8 bases lining up with TRBD1. V gave up 2 bases and J gave up 7 bases; unmatched junction bases: 4. CDR3 length equals 14 residues. CDR1 is SGHAT and CDR2 is FQDESV in the germline V gene (reference sequence). As DNA, the CDR3 is TGTGCCAGCAGCTTATGGACAGGGAGAAATGAGCAGTTCTTC. Translated, it gives CASSLWTGRNEQFF.